This T cell receptor beta chain emerged from a study of radiotherapy plus CTLA-4 blockade in lung cancer. With regard to this clone: The target antigen is unknown.

Germline CDR1 and CDR2: MNHNS and SASEGT. V lost 5 bases to trimming and J lost 7 bases; unmatched junction nucleotides: 11. This CDR3 contains 15 residues. The method was immunoSEQ multiplex PCR; TCRdb's version includes in-frame clones alone and lacks a portion of them. This repertoire shows 45,000 to 60,000 clones, around 86% found once; its top ten account for roughly 3.4%. Overall study findings and caveats: Response, reportedly, was best predicted by interferon-beta along with early blood T cell clone dynamics. Researchers report tumor-derived TCR clones expanding in blood after radiotherapy plus ipilimumab.

V gene TRBV6-1 combines with J gene TRBJ2-1; 7 bases align to TRBD1. This TCR derives from a human donor with non-small cell lung cancer who had stable disease on radiotherapy plus ipilimumab. Material: peripheral blood, obtained from a patient treated with radiotherapy plus ipilimumab. Here the CDR3 DNA reads TGTGCCAGCAGTCCTCGACAGGGAGCTGGGAATGAGCAGTTCTTC. Protein sequence: CASSPRQGAGNEQFF.